This TCR beta chain was profiled in a study of human T cells and chemical hapten exposure (dated by TCRdb to the early 2020s). Context from the whole study: For sensitization, 2% DPC in acetone was applied to an approximately 2 cm by approximately 2 cm area of upper inner arm skin. Weekly therapeutic DPC doses were additionally applied to the scalp of patients throughout the approximately 24-week study period. Alopecia areata with under or over 50% scalp involvement, alopecia totalis and alopecia universalis were represented in the patient cohort, which was mostly female. Libraries were combined into a pool for sequencing, and differences in TCR yield between samples came mainly from small differences in library volumes within the pool. Patch testing on the upper back used Finn chambers containing 0.01% DPC, with scoring done after 6 days according to International Contact Dermatitis Research Group standards. The study tracked peripheral blood TCR repertoire changes in vivo during primary and secondary sensitization to the hapten diphenylcyclopropenone (DPC) in alopecia patients. Twenty-nine alopecia patients provided blood for TCR sequencing at one to four time points (pre-sensitization, 2, 6 and 24 weeks). Patient blood was sampled pre-sensitization (week 0) and at 2, 6 and about 24 weeks after DPC sensitization. Broad study findings and their caveats: DPC sensitization did not change the number of TCRs with a frequency above 1 in 1000, and there was no evidence of changes in global repertoire structure. A positive correlation was found between the number of PT1 expanded TCRs and patch test score, with significance reached at thresholds 8, 16 and 32 but not 4. Repeated subsampling changed both the strength of the expansion versus patch-test correlation and the threshold at which that correlation became significant. Because every patient had alopecia, a presumed autoimmune disease, the patients' immune response might differ from that of healthy individuals. Compared with pre-sensitization or healthy control sets, expanded TCRs formed significantly more large CDR3 similarity clusters, which is consistent with antigen-driven responses.

The V end loses 0 bases and the J end loses 6 bases, and a stretch of 22 bases separates them. Via the germline V gene, CDR1 is SGDLS and CDR2 YYNGEE. CDR3 length: 18 amino acids, cysteine to phenylalanine. Just the 54-base CDR3 DNA is kept, in frame starting at base 1. Libraries were prepared through RACE. Sequencing took place on a NextSeq 500. During library preparation, unique molecular identifiers were attached to individual cDNA molecules so that TCRs could be counted quantitatively and reproducibly. For every blood RNA sample, sequencing covered both the TCR alpha and TCR beta chains. As for how the authors treated the data: Samples had a median of about 96,000 TCRs, with a range from about 23,224 to 690,600. The Decombinator software suite was used to annotate the V, J and CDR3 of the TCR reads. For the PS versus PT1 abundance plots, all samples were subsampled to the same number of TCRs (28,000). TCRs were defined as expanded if absent before sensitization and observed at least eight times at the 2-week time point. TCRdb applied fastp at Q25 and MiXCR to the public reads, then kept only in-frame beta chains. Here each entry gathers all rows of one CDR3 protein and keeps the most common genes and DNA. Clone size and V and J calls follow TCRdb, not the original study. The sample table holds hundreds of thousands of distinct CDR3 sequences, of which about 6% were seen once. The ten largest account for under 7% of the sample.

The time point label of this sample denotes: patch test 2, 6 weeks after DPC sensitization. The sample's treatment or condition label, decoded: therapeutic diphenylcyclopropenone sensitization with weekly scalp DPC. At each patch-test visit, blood was drawn before the patch test was applied. Patients were eligible if aged 18 to 70, diagnosed with alopecia and judged suitable for DPC therapy, and pregnant patients were excluded. Unfractionated whole blood was collected in Tempus Blood RNA tubes, and total RNA was extracted from that blood. A word on this clonotype: The antigen it binds to is not known. It has no much larger one-base neighbor in the sample; base qualities were not kept.

This sequence uses TRBV9 and TRBJ2-1; the D gene is perhaps TRBD2, on 5 matching bases. The clonotype originates from a woman younger than 30 with alopecia areata. Some clones in this sample may be carry-over from other donors' samples. The sequencing used whole blood, collected in connection with sensitization to the hapten diphenylcyclopropenone (DPC). The sequenced DNA: TGTGCCAGCAGCGTAGGAGCCACCAATAGAGGAGGCTTCAATGAGCAGTTCTTC. This gives the protein CASSVGATNRGGFNEQFF. When the CDR3 is completed using the reference TRBV9 and TRBJ2-1 genes on either side, the full variable domain is DSGVTQTPKHLITATGQRVTLRCSPRSGDLSVYWYQQSLDQGLQFLIQYYNGEERAKGNILERFSAQQFPDLHSELNLSSLELGDSALYFCASSVGATNRGGFNEQFFGPGTRLTVL.